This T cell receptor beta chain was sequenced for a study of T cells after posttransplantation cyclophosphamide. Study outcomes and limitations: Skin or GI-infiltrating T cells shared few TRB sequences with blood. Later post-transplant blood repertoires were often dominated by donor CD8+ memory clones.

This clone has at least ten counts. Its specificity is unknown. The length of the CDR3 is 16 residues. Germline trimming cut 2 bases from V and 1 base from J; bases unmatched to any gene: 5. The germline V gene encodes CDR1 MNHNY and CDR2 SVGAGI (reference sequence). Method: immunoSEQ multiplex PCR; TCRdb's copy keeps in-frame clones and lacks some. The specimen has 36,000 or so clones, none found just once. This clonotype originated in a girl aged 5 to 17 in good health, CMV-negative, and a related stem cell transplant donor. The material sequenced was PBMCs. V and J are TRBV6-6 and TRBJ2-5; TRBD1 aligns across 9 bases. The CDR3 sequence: CASSYRQGGGQETQYF. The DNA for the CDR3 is TGTGCCAGCAGTTACCGACAGGGGGGAGGCCAAGAGACCCAGTACTTC.